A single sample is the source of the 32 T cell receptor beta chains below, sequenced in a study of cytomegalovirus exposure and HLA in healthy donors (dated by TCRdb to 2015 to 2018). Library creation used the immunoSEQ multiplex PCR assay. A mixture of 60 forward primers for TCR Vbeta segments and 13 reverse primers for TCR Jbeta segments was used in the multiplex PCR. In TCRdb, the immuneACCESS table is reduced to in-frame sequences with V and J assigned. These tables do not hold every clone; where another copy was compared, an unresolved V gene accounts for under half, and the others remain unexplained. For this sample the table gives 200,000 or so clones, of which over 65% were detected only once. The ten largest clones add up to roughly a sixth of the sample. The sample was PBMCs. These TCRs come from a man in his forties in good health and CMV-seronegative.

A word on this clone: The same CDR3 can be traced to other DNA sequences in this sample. The CDR3 coding sequence is TGTGCCACCAGCAGAGATTTCAACAGGGGTAACACTGAAGCTTTCTTT. It translates to CATSRDFNRGNTEAFF. The chain couples TRBV15 to TRBJ1-1; 7 bases are a match to TRBD1. Germline V CDR1 and CDR2: LNHNV, YYDKDF (reference sequence). J lost 2 bases, V lost 0 bases, and 6 bases had no gene match. This CDR3 spans 16 amino acids.

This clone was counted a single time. The DNA of the CDR3 is TGTGCCATCAGCCCGACAGGGCCCTCCTACGAGCAGTACTTC. It codes for CAISPTGPSYEQYF. This chain uses TRBV10-3 with TRBJ2-7, with TRBD1 identical over 7 bases. Trimming at V came to 6 bases and at J to 0 bases, leaving 5 bases not matched to a gene. The CDR3 extends over 14 amino acids. Germline V gives CDR1 ENHRY, CDR2 SYGVKD.

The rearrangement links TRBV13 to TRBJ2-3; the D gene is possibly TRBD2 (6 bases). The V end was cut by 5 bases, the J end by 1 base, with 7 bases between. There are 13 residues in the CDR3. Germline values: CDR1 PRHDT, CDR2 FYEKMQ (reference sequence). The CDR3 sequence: CASSPSGTDTQYF. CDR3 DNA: TGTGCCAGCAGCCCTAGCGGCACAGATACGCAGTATTTT.

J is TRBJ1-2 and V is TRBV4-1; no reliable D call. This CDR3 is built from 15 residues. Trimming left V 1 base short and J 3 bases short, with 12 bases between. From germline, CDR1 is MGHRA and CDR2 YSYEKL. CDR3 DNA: TGCGCCAGCAGCCAAGTAGAAGCCCTCTACTATGGCTACACCTTC. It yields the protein CASSQVEALYYGYTF.

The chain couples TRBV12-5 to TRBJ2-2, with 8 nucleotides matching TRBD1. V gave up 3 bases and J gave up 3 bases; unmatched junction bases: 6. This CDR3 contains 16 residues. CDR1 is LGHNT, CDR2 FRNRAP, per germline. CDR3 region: CASGFTRDRYTGELFF. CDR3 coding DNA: TGTGCTAGTGGTTTCACCCGGGACAGGTACACCGGGGAGCTGTTTTTT.

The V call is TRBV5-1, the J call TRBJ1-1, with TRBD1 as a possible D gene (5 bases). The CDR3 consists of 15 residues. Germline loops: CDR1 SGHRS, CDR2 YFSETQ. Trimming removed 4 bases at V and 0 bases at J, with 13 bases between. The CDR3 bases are TGCGCCAGCAGCGTGGACACACCCTTGAACACTGAAGCTTTCTTT. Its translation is CASSVDTPLNTEAFF.

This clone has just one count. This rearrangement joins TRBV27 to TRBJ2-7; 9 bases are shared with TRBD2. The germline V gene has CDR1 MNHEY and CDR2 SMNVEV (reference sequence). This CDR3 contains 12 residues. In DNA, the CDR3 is TGTATGACTAGCGGATACTCCTACGAGCAGTACTTC. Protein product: CMTSGYSYEQYF.

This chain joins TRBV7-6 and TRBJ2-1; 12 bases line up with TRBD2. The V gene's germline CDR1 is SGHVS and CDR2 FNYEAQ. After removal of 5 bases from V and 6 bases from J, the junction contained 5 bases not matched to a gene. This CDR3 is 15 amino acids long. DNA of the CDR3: TGTGCCAGCAGCCGAACTAGCGGGGGGAGCAATGAGCAGTTCTTC. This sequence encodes CASSRTSGGSNEQFF.

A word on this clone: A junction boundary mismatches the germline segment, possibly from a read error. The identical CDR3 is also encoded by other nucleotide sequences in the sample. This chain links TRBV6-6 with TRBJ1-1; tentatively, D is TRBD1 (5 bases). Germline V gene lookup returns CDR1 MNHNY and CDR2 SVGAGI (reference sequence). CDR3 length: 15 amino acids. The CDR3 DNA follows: TGTGCCAGCAGTTACTCGGCAGGGCGTGGCACTGAAGCTTTCTTC. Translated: CASSYSAGRGTEAFF.

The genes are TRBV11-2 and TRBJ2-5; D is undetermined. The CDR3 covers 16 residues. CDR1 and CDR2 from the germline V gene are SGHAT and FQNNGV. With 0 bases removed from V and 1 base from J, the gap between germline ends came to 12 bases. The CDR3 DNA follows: TGTGCCAGCAGCTTAGATTATTGGGCAGGCCAAGAGACCCAGTACTTC. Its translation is CASSLDYWAGQETQYF.

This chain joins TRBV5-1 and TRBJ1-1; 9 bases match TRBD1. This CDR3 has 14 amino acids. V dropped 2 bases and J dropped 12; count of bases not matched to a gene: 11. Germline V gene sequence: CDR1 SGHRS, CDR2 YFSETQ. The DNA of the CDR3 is TGCGCCAGCAGCTTTGCGCGGGGACAGGGTCGTACTTTCTTT. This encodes CASSFARGQGRTFF. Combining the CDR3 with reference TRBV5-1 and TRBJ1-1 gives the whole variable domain KAGVTQTPRYLIKTRGQQVTLSCSPISGHRSVSWYQQTPGQGLQFLFEYFSETQRNKGNFPGRFSGRQFSNSRSEMNVSTLELGDSALYLCASSFARGQGRTFFGQGTRLTVV.

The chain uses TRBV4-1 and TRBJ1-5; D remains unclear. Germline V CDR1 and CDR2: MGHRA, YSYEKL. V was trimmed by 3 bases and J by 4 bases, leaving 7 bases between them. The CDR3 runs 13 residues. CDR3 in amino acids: CASSHEGNQPQHF. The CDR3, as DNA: TGCGCCAGCAGCCACGAGGGAAATCAGCCCCAGCATTTT.

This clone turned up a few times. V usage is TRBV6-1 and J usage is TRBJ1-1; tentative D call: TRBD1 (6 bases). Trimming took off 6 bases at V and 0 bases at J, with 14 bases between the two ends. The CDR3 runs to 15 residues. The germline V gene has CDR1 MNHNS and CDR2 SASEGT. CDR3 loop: CASSAYQGMNTEAFF. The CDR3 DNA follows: TGTGCCAGCAGCGCATATCAGGGGATGAACACTGAAGCTTTCTTT.

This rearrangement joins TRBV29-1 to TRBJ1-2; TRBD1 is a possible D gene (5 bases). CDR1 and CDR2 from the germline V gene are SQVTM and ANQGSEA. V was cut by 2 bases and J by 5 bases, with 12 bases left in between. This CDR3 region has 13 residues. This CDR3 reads CSVEKGQMYGYTF. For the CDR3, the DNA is TGCAGCGTTGAAAAGGGGCAGATGTATGGCTACACCTTC.

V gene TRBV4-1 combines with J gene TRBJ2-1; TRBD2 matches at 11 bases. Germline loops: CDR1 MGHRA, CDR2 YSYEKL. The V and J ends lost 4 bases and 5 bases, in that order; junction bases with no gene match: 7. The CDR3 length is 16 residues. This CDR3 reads CASSPLTSGNHNEQFF. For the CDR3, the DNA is TGCGCCAGCAGCCCACTGACTAGCGGGAACCACAATGAGCAGTTCTTC.

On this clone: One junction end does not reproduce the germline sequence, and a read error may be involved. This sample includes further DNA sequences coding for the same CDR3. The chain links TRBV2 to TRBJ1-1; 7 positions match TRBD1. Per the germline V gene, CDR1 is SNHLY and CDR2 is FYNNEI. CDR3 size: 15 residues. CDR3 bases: TGTGCCAGCAGTCCCTGGGACAGAGGGAACACTGAAGCCTTCTTT. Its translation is CASSPWDRGNTEAFF.

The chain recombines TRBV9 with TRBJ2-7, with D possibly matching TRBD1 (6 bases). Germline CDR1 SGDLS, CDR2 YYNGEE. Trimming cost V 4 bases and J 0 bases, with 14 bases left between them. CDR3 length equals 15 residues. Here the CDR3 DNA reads TGTGCCAGCAGCCCGGGGACAACCAGCTCCTACGAGCAGTACTTC. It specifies CASSPGTTSSYEQYF.

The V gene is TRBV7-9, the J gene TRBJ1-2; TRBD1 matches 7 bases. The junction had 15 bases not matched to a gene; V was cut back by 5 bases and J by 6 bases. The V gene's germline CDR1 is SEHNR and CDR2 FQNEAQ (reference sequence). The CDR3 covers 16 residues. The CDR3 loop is CASSPSPGQFPDGYTF. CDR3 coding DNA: TGTGCCAGCAGCCCCTCCCCGGGACAGTTCCCTGATGGCTACACCTTC.

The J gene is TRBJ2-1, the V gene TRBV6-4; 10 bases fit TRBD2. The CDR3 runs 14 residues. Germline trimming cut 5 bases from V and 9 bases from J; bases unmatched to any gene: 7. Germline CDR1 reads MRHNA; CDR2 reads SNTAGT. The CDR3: CASSYSGGPSEQFF. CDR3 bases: TGTGCCAGCAGTTATAGCGGGGGGCCTAGTGAGCAGTTCTTC.

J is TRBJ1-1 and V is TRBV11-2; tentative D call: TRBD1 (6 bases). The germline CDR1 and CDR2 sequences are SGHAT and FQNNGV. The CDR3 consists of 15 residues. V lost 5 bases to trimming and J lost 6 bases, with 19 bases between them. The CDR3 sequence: CASSPTGGPSAEAFF. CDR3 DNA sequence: TGTGCCAGCAGCCCTACGGGGGGGCCTAGCGCTGAAGCTTTCTTT. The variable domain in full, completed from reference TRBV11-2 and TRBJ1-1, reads EAGVAQSPRYKIIEKRQSVAFWCNPISGHATLYWYQQILGQGPKLLIQFQNNGVVDDSQLPKDRFSAERLKGVDSTLKIQPAKLEDSAVYLCASSPTGGPSAEAFFGQGTRLTVV.

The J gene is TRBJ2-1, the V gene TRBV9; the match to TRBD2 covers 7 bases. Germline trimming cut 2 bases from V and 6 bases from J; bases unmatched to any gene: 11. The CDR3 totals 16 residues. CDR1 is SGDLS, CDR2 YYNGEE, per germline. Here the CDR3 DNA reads TGTGCCAGCAGCGTTATAGCGGAATGGGGGGGCAATGAGCAGTTCTTC. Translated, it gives CASSVIAEWGGNEQFF.

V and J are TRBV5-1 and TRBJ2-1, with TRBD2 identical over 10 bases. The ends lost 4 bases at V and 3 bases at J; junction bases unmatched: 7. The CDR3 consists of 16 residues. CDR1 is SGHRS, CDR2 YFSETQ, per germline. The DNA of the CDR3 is TGCGCCAGCAGCGTGGGCGGGACTAGCGACTACAATGAGCAGTTCTTC. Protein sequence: CASSVGGTSDYNEQFF. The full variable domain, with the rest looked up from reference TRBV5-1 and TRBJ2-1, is KAGVTQTPRYLIKTRGQQVTLSCSPISGHRSVSWYQQTPGQGLQFLFEYFSETQRNKGNFPGRFSGRQFSNSRSEMNVSTLELGDSALYLCASSVGGTSDYNEQFFGPGTRLTVL.

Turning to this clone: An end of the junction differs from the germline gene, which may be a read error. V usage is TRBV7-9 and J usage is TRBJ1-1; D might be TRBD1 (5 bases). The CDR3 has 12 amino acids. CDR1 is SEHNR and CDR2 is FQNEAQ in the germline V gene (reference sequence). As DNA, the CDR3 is TGTTCCAGCAGCTTAGTTCGGGGGGAGGCTTTCTTT. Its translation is CSSSLVRGEAFF.

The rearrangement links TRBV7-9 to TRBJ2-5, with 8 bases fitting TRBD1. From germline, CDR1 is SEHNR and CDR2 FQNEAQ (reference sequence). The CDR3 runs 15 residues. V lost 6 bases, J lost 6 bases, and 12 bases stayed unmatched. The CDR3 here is CASRAGDRSLQTQYF. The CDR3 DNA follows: TGTGCCAGCAGGGCAGGGGACAGGTCATTACAGACCCAGTACTTC.

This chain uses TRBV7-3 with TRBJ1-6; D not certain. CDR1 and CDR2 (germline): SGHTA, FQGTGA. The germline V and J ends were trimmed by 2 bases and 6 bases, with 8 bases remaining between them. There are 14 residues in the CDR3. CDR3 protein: CASSLGQTNSPLHF. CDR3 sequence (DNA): TGTGCCAGCAGCTTAGGGCAGACTAATTCACCCCTCCACTTT.

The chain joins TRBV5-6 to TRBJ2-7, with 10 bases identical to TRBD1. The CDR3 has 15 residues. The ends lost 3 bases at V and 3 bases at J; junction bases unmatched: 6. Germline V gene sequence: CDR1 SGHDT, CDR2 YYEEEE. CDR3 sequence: CASSSYGTGVYEQYF. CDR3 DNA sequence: TGTGCCAGCAGCTCCTACGGGACAGGGGTCTACGAGCAGTACTTC.

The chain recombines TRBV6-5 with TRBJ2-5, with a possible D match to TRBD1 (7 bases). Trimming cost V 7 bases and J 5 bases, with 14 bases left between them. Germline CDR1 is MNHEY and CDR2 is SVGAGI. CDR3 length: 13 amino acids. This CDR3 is CASKQGGPETQYF. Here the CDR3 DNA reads TGTGCCAGCAAGCAGGGGGGCCCGGAGACCCAGTACTTC.

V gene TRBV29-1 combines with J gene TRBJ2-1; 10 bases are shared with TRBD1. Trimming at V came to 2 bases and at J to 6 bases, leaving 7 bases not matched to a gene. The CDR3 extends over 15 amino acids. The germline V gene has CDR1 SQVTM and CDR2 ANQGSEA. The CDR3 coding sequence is TGCAGCGTTGAACCCCGGGACAGGGGAGTCAATGAGCAGTTCTTC. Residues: CSVEPRDRGVNEQFF.

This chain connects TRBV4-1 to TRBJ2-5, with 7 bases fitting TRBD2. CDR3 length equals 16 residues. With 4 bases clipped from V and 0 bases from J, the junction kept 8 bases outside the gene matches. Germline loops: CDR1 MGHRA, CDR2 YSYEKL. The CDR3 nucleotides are TGCGCCAGCAGCCTAGCGGGCGGGACCAACCAAGAGACCCAGTACTTC. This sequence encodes CASSLAGGTNQETQYF.

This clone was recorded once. This CDR3 is CASSVAGRANEQFF. The CDR3 nucleotides are TGTGCCAGCAGCGTAGCTGGCAGGGCCAATGAGCAGTTCTTC. This chain joins TRBV9 and TRBJ2-1; a weak D match, TRBD1 (5 bases). The CDR3 is 14 amino acids. V was clipped by 0 bases and J by 6 bases, with 10 bases between them. Germline V gene lookup returns CDR1 SGDLS and CDR2 YYNGEE. Combining the CDR3 with reference TRBV9 and TRBJ2-1 gives the whole variable domain DSGVTQTPKHLITATGQRVTLRCSPRSGDLSVYWYQQSLDQGLQFLIQYYNGEERAKGNILERFSAQQFPDLHSELNLSSLELGDSALYFCASSVAGRANEQFFGPGTRLTVL.

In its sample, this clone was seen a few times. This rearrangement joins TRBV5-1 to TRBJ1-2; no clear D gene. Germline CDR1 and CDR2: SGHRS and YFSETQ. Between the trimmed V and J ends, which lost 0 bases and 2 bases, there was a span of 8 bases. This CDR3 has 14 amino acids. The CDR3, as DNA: TGCGCCAGCAGCTTGGTCGGGAACAACTATGGCTACACCTTC. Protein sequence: CASSLVGNNYGYTF. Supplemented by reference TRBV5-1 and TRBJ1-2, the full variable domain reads KAGVTQTPRYLIKTRGQQVTLSCSPISGHRSVSWYQQTPGQGLQFLFEYFSETQRNKGNFPGRFSGRQFSNSRSEMNVSTLELGDSALYLCASSLVGNNYGYTFGSGTRLTVV.

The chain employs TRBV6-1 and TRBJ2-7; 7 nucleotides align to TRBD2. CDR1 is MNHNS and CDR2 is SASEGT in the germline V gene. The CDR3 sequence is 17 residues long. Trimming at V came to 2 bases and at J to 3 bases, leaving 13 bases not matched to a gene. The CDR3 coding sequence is TGTGCCAGCAGTGAATTTGCTAGCGGAGGGCCTTACTACGAGCAGTACTTC. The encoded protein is CASSEFASGGPYYEQYF.